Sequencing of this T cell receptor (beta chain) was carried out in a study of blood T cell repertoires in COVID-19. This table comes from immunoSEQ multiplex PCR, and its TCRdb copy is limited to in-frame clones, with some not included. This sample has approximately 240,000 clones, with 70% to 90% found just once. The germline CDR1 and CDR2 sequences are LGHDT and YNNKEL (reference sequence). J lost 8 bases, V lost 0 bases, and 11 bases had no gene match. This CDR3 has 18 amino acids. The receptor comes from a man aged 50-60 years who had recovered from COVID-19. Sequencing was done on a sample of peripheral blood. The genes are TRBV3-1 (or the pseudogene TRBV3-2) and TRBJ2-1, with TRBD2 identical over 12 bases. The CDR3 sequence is CASSQDLSWTSGIDEQFF. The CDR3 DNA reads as TGTGCCAGCAGCCAAGATCTATCGTGGACTAGCGGGATCGATGAGCAGTTCTTC.